This T cell receptor (beta chain) is from a study of blood T cell repertoires in COVID-19. Overall study: Acute-phase and convalescent COVID-19 samples originated in the United States, Italy and Spain. From T cells, B-cell-depleted T cells, or PBMCs came the material, which was cDNA or gDNA.

This clone was seen only a few times. CDR1 and CDR2 (germline): MNHEY, SVGAGI. The V end lost 4 bases, the J end lost 7 bases, and 10 bases lay between the germline ends. The CDR3 spans 13 residues. Original processing notes: Amplification of reference gene primers was used by the study to estimate nucleated cell counts. The repertoire was sequenced with immunoSEQ multiplex PCR; TCRdb's copy has only in-frame clones and lacks some. The V and J calls and clone size come from that table; D and trimming were worked out from the DNA. The table has some 150,000 clones, approximately 84% seen once. This chain links TRBV6-5 with TRBJ1-4; a weak D match, TRBD1 (5 bases). Source material: peripheral blood. This sequence originates from a man between 65 and 85 years old with acute or convalescent COVID-19. CDR3 sequence reads: CASSLSGTEKLFF. CDR3 coding DNA: TGTGCCAGCAGTTTGAGCGGGACTGAAAAACTGTTTTTT.